One and the same sample provided the 5 T cell receptor beta chains below, sequenced in a study of cytomegalovirus exposure and HLA in healthy donors. The primer mix had 60 Vbeta and 13 Jbeta primers. Assay: immunoSEQ multiplex PCR; the TCRdb copy retains only in-frame clones and omits some. Here the sample spans more than 95,000 clones, about 83% being singletons. Material for sequencing was PBMCs. The source of these receptors is a woman aged 40 to 50 in good health and CMV-seropositive.

The chain joins TRBV11-3 to TRBJ2-1; 9 nucleotides match TRBD2. This CDR3 is built from 18 residues. CDR1 SGHNT and CDR2 YENEEA come from the germline V gene. V shed 3 bases, J shed 7 bases, and the junction held 16 bases outside the gene matches. The chain's CDR3 is CASSLIGGRAGFGNEQFF. CDR3 nucleotide sequence: TGTGCCAGCAGCTTGATTGGCGGGAGGGCCGGGTTTGGGAATGAGCAGTTCTTC.

This chain links TRBV13 with TRBJ2-7, with 8 nucleotides matching TRBD1. Germline loops: CDR1 PRHDT, CDR2 FYEKMQ (reference sequence). CDR3 length: 15 residues. Trimming at V came to 5 bases and at J to 5 bases, leaving 11 bases not matched to a gene. CDR3 bases: TGTGCCAGCAGCCTTACGGACAGGGAAAGTAACGAGCAGTACTTC. This gives the protein CASSLTDRESNEQYF.

This clone was seen only once. The chain employs TRBV28 and TRBJ2-7; 13 bases agree with TRBD2. Germline V CDR1 and CDR2: MDHEN, SYDVKM. V was clipped by 1 base and J by 1 base; unmatched bases: 4. This CDR3 is built from 17 residues. As DNA, the CDR3 is TGTGCCAGCAGTTTATTTCCGACTAGCGGGAGGTCCTACGAGCAGTACTTC. Translation: CASSLFPTSGRSYEQYF.

The sample holds a few counts of this clone. This chain links TRBV25-1 with TRBJ2-2; D is unresolved. The CDR3 spans 15 residues. From germline, CDR1 is MGHDK and CDR2 SYGVNS. Trimming removed 2 bases from V and 6 bases from J, with 13 bases in between. Here the CDR3 DNA reads TGTGCCAGCAGTGAAAAAGAGTGGTACCCCGGGGAGCTGTTTTTT. As protein: CASSEKEWYPGELFF.

This clone was seen only a few times. The chain recombines TRBV30 with TRBJ2-2; 11 bases are shared with TRBD2. V gave up 4 bases and J gave up 7 bases; unmatched junction bases: 5. Germline V gene data show CDR1 as GTSNPN and CDR2 as SVGIG (reference sequence). There are 14 residues in the CDR3. This chain's CDR3 is CAWTVAGGSGELFF. The CDR3 region has the DNA TGTGCCTGGACGGTAGCGGGAGGGAGCGGGGAGCTGTTTTTT. Using reference TRBV30 and TRBJ2-2 for the parts outside the CDR3, the full variable domain is SQTIHQWPATLVQPVGSPLSLECTVEGTSNPNLYWYRQAAGRGLQLLFYSVGIGQISSEVPQNLSASRPQDRQFILSSKKLLLSDSGFYLCAWTVAGGSGELFFGEGSRLTVL.